The 9 T cell receptor beta chains below all came from one sample that was sequenced in a study of blood T cell repertoires in COVID-19. Sequencing was performed with immunoSEQ multiplex PCR; in TCRdb, only in-frame clones are kept and a portion is missing. The repertoire holds roughly 100,000 clones, around nine tenths seen once, with less than 6.5% in the top ten. Sequencing was done on a sample of peripheral blood. The receptors come from a human donor in a cohort sampled during active COVID-19.

The rearrangement joins TRBV2 to TRBJ1-4, with a weak D call TRBD1 (5 bases). The V gene's germline CDR1 is SNHLY and CDR2 FYNNEI. This CDR3 is 14 amino acids long. V lost 6 bases and J 8 bases, leaving 16 bases between the germline ends. CDR3: CASRSGGMGEKLFF. The DNA for the CDR3 is TGTGCCAGCAGATCTGGGGGGATGGGGGAAAAACTGTTTTTT.

The chain carries TRBV5-4 and TRBJ2-2, with D tentatively TRBD2 (6 bases). Trimming cost V 5 bases and J 4 bases, with 24 bases left between them. The CDR3 length is 18 residues. Germline V gene data show CDR1 as SGHNT and CDR2 as YYREEE (reference sequence). CDR3 residues: CASRSTSNPSIVTGELFF. The CDR3 coding sequence is TGTGCCAGCAGGAGTACTAGCAATCCCTCGATTGTCACCGGGGAGCTGTTTTTT.

The J gene is TRBJ1-5, the V gene TRBV15; no firm D call. The V gene lost 0 bases and the J gene lost 0 bases, with 6 bases spanning the gap. Looked up from germline, CDR1 is LNHNV and CDR2 is YYDKDF (reference sequence). The CDR3 covers 15 residues. CDR3 sequence: CATSRETRSNQPQHF. The CDR3 DNA sequence: TGTGCCACCAGCAGAGAGACTCGTAGCAATCAGCCCCAGCATTTT.

This clone was counted a single time. The chain uses TRBV12-3 or TRBV12-4 and TRBJ2-1; 7 nucleotides line up with TRBD1. This CDR3 spans 13 amino acids. The junction had 6 bases not matched to a gene; V was cut back by 6 bases and J by 7 bases. The CDR3 protein is CASSKGGGNEQFF. CDR3 sequence (DNA): TGTGCCAGCAGCAAAGGGGGCGGGAATGAGCAGTTCTTC.

This chain connects TRBV2 to TRBJ1-4; possible D gene TRBD1, 6 bases. The germline V gene has CDR1 SNHLY and CDR2 FYNNEI. The length of the CDR3 is 17 residues. The V and J ends lost 7 bases and 0 bases respectively, with 18 bases between them. The CDR3 coding sequence is TGTGCCAGCAACCCTTGGACAGCCCCTGCAACTAATGAAAAACTGTTTTTT. Protein product: CASNPWTAPATNEKLFF.

Many counts were recorded for this clone. V gene TRBV4-2 combines with J gene TRBJ2-7, with 8 bases identical to TRBD1. CDR1 is LGHNA and CDR2 is YNFKEQ in the germline V gene. Unmatched junction bases numbered 4, after V lost 0 bases and J lost 0 bases. The CDR3 is 16 residues long. CDR3 sequence (DNA): TGTGCCAGCAGCCAAGATGGGGGACAGGCCTCCTACGAGCAGTACTTC. Its translation: CASSQDGGQASYEQYF.

The chain combines TRBV5-1 with TRBJ2-7; maybe TRBD2 (6 bases). This CDR3 spans 13 amino acids. Trimming shortened V by 5 bases and J by 6 bases, and 15 bases separated the two germline ends. Germline V gene data show CDR1 as SGHRS and CDR2 as YFSETQ. The CDR3 coding sequence is TGCGCCAGCAGTAAGGCGGGGCCTACCGAGCAGTACTTC. As protein: CASSKAGPTEQYF.

V usage is TRBV28 and J usage is TRBJ2-2, with D tentatively TRBD1 (5 bases). The CDR3 is made up of 13 amino acids. Trimming removed 8 bases at V and 3 bases at J, with 10 bases between. Germline loops: CDR1 MDHEN, CDR2 SYDVKM. The CDR3 protein is CASGAKYTGELFF. CDR3 DNA sequence: TGTGCCAGCGGGGCTAAGTACACCGGGGAGCTGTTTTTT.

The chain couples TRBV7-9 to TRBJ1-2, with D unresolved. Trimming stripped 1 base from V and 4 bases from J, with 7 bases between. The germline gives CDR1 SEHNR, CDR2 FQNEAQ (reference sequence). CDR3 length: 13 amino acids. CDR3 region: CASSLENLYGYTF. The DNA for the CDR3 is TGTGCCAGCAGCTTAGAAAATCTCTATGGCTACACCTTC.